This TCR beta chain was sequenced for a study of blood T cell repertoires in COVID-19. The germline V gene encodes CDR1 SGHKS and CDR2 YYEKEE (reference sequence). V lost 0 bases and J lost 10, with 13 bases in between. This CDR3 is 13 amino acids long. Here immunoSEQ multiplex PCR was the method, and the copy in TCRdb shows in-frame clones only, minus some. The sample has just under 40,000 clones, about 94% seen once. The TCR originated in a human donor with active COVID-19. The donor label of this sample is uncertain. This chain connects TRBV5-5 to TRBJ1-1; maybe TRBD1 (6 bases). The sample comprised peripheral blood. The CDR3 region has the DNA TGTGCCAGCAGCTTGGATACGGGGGGCAGAGCTTTCTTT. The encoded protein is CASSLDTGGRAFF. Full variable domain (remainder filled in from reference TRBV5-5 and TRBJ1-1): DAGVTQSPTHLIKTRGQQVTLRCSPISGHKSVSWYQQVLGQGPQFIFQYYEKEERGRGNFPDRFSARQFPNYSSELNVNALLLGDSALYLCASSLDTGGRAFFGQGTRLTVV.